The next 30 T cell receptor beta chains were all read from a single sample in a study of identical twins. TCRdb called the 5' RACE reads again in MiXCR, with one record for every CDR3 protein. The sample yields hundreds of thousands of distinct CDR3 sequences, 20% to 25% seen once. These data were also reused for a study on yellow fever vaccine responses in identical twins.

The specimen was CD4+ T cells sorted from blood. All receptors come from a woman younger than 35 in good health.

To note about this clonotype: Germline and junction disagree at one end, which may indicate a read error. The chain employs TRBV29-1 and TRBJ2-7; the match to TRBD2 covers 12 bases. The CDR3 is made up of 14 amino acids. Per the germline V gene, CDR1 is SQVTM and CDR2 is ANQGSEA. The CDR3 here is CSVAGTSGRYKQYF. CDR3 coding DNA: TGCAGCGTCGCTGGGACTAGCGGGCGCTACAAGCAGTACTTC.

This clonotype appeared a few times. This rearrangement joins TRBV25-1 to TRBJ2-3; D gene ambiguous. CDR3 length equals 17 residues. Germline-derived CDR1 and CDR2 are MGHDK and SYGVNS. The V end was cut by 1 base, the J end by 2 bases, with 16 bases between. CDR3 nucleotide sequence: TGTGCCAGCAGTGAATCTCCCCCACAGTCTTTCACAGATACGCAGTATTTT. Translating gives CASSESPPQSFTDTQYF.

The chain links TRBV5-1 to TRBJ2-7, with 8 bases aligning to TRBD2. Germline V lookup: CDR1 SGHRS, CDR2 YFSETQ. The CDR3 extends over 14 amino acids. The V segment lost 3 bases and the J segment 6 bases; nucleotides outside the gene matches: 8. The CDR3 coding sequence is TGCGCCAGCAGCTCGACGGGGGGGCCTAGCGAGCAGTACGTC. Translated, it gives CASSSTGGPSEQYV.

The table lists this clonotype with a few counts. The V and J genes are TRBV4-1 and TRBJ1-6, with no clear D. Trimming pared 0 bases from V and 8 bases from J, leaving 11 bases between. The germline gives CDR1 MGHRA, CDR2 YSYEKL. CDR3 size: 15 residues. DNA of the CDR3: TGCGCCAGCAGCCAAGAAGGGCAAAGAGATTCACCCCTCCACTTT. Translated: CASSQEGQRDSPLHF.

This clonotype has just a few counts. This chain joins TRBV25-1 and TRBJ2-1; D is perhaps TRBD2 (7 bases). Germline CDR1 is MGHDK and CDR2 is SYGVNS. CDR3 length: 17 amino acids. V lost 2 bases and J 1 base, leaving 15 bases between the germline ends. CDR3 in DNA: TGTGCCAGCAGTGAAAATTTAAGGGGGGGATCCTACAATGAGCAGTTCTTC. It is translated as CASSENLRGGSYNEQFF.

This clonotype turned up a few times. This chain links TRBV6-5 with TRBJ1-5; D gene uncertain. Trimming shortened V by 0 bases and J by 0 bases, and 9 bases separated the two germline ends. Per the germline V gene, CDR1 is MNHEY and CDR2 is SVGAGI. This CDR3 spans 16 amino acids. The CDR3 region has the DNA TGTGCCAGCAGTTACTCGCTTCAGAGTAGCAATCAGCCCCAGCATTTT. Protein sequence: CASSYSLQSSNQPQHF.

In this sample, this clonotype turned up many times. In nucleotides, the CDR3 is TGCGCCAGCAGCTCCGGGACAGGGGGAGAGACCCAGTACTTC. It yields the protein CASSSGTGGETQYF. The genes are TRBV5-1 and TRBJ2-5; 11 bases align to TRBD1. Germline loops: CDR1 SGHRS, CDR2 YFSETQ. With 3 bases clipped from V and 4 bases from J, the junction kept 2 bases outside the gene matches. The CDR3 covers 14 residues. The full variable domain, completed using reference TRBV5-1 and TRBJ2-5, is KAGVTQTPRYLIKTRGQQVTLSCSPISGHRSVSWYQQTPGQGLQFLFEYFSETQRNKGNFPGRFSGRQFSNSRSEMNVSTLELGDSALYLCASSSGTGGETQYFGPGTRLLVL.

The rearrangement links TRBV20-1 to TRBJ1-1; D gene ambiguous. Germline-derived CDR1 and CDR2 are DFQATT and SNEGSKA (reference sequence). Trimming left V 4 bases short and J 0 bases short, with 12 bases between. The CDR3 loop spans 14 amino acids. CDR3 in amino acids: CSATQTKMNTEAFF. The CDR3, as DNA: TGCAGTGCTACACAGACCAAAATGAACACTGAAGCTTTCTTT.

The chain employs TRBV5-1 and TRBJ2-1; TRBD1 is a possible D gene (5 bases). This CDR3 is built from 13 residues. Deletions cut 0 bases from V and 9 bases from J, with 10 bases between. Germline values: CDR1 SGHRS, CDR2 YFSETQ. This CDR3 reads CASSLVQGGEQFF. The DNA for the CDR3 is TGCGCCAGCAGCTTGGTTCAGGGCGGTGAGCAGTTCTTC. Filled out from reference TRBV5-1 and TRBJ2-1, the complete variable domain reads KAGVTQTPRYLIKTRGQQVTLSCSPISGHRSVSWYQQTPGQGLQFLFEYFSETQRNKGNFPGRFSGRQFSNSRSEMNVSTLELGDSALYLCASSLVQGGEQFFGPGTRLTVL.

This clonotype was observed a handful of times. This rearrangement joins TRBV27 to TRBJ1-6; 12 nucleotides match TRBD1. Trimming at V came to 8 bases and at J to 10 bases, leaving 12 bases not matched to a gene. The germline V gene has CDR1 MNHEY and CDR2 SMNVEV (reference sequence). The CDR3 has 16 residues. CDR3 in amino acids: CASAAVGTGGASPLHF. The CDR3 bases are TGTGCCAGCGCGGCCGTCGGGACAGGGGGCGCATCACCCCTCCACTTT.

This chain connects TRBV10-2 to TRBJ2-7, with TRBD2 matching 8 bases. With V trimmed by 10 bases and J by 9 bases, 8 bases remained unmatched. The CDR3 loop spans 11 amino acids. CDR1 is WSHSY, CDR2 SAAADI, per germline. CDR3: CATSGGGRQYV. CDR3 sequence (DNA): TGCGCCACCTCGGGGGGGGGCAGGCAGTACGTC.

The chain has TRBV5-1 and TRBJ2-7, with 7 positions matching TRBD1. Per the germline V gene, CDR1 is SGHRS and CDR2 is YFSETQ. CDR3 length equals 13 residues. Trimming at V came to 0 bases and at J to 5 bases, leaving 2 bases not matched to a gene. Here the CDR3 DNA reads TGCGCCAGCAGCTTGGGGGACAGCCACGAGCAGTACGTC. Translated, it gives CASSLGDSHEQYV.

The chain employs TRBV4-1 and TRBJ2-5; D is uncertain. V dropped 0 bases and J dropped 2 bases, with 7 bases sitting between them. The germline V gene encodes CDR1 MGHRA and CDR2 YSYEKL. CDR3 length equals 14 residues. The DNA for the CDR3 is TGCGCCAGCAGCCAAGATTTTGCACAAGAGACCCAGTACTTC. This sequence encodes CASSQDFAQETQYF.

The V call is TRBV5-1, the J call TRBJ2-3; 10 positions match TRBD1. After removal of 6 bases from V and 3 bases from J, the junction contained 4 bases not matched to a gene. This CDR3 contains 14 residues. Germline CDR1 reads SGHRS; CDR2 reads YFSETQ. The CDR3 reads CASMTGGETDTQYF. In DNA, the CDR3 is TGCGCCAGCATGACAGGGGGCGAGACAGATACGCAGTATTTT.

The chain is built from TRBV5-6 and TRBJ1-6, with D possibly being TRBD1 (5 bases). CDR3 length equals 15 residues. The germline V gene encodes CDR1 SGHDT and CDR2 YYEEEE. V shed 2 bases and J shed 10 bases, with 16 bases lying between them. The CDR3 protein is CASSFPGASSSPLHF. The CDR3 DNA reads TGTGCCAGCAGCTTCCCCGGGGCCAGCTCCTCACCCCTCCACTTT.

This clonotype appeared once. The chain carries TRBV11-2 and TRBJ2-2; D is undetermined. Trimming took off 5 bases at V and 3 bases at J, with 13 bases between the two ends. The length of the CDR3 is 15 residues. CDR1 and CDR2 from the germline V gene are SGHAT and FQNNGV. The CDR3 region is CASSPPAVDTGELFF. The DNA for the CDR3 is TGTGCCAGCAGCCCCCCCGCCGTCGACACCGGGGAGCTGTTTTTT.

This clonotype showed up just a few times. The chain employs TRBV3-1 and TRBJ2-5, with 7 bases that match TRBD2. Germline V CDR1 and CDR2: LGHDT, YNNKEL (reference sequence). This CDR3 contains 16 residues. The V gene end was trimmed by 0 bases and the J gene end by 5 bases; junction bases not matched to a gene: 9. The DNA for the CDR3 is TGTGCCAGCAGCCAAGAGGCTAGCTGGGGAGGGGAGACCCAGTACTTC. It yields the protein CASSQEASWGGETQYF.

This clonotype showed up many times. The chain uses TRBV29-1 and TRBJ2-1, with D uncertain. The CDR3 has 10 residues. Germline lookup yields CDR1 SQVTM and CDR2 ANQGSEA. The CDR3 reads CRVGPNEQFF. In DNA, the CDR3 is TGCAGGGTAGGGCCCAATGAGCAGTTCTTC.

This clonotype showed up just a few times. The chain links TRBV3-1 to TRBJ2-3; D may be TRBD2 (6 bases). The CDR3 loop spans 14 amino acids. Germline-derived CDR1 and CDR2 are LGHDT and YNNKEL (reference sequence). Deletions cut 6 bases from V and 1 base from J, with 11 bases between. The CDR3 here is CASRGVAGTDTQYF. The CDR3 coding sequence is TGTGCCAGCAGGGGGGTAGCGGGCACAGATACGCAGTATTTT.

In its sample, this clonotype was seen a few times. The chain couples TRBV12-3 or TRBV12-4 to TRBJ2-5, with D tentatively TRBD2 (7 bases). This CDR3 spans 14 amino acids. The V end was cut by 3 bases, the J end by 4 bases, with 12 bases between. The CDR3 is CASSFAGARETQYF. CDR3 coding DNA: TGTGCCAGCAGTTTTGCGGGGGCGCGAGAGACCCAGTACTTC.

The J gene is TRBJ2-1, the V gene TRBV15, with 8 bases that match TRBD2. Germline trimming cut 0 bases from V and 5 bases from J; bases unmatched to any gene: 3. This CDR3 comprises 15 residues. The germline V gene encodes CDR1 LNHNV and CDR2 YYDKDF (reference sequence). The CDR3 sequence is CATSRDSGTNNEQFF. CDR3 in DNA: TGTGCCACCAGCAGAGATAGCGGGACAAACAATGAGCAGTTCTTC. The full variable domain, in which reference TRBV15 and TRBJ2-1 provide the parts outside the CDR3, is DAMVIQNPRYQVTQFGKPVTLSCSQTLNHNVMYWYQQKSSQAPKLLFHYYDKDFNNEADTPDNFQSRRPNTSFCFLDIRSPGLGDTAMYLCATSRDSGTNNEQFFGPGTRLTVL.

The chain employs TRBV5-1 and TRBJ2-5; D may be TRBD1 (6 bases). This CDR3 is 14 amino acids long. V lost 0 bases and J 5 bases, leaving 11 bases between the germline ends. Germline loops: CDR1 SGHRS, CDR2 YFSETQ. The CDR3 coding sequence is TGCGCCAGCAGCTTGGCCGTGGGGGCGGAGACCCAGTACTTC. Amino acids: CASSLAVGAETQYF.

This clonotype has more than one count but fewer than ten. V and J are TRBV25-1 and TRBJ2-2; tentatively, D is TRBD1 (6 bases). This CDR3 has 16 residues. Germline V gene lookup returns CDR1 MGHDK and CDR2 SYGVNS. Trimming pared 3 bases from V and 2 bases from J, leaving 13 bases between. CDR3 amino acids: CASSEPGTINTGELFF. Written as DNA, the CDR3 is TGTGCCAGCAGTGAGCCCGGGACAATAAACACCGGGGAGCTGTTTTTT.

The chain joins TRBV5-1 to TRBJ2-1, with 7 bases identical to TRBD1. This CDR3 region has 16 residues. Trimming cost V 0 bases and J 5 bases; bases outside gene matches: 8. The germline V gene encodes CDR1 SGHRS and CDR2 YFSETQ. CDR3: CASSLGQGVGNNEQFF. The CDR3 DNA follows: TGCGCCAGCAGCTTGGGCCAGGGGGTTGGGAACAATGAGCAGTTCTTC.

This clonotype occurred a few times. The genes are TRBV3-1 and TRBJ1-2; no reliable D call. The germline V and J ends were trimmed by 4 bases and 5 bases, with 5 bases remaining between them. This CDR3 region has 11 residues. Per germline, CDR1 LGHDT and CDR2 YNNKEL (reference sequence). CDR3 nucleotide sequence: TGTGCCAGCAGCCGCGCGTATGGCTACACCTTC. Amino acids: CASSRAYGYTF. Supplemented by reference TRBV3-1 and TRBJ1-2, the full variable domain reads DTAVSQTPKYLVTQMGNDKSIKCEQNLGHDTMYWYKQDSKKFLKIMFSYNNKELIINETVPNRFSPKSPDKAHLNLHINSLELGDSAVYFCASSRAYGYTFGSGTRLTVV.

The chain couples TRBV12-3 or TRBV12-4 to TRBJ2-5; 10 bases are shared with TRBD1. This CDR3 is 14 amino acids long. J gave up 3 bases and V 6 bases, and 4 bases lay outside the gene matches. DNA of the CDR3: TGTGCCAGCAGGCCGGGACAGGGGAAAGAGACCCAGTACTTC. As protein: CASRPGQGKETQYF.

The CDR3 region has the DNA TGTGCCAGGGAGGTTGGCAGCCCGGCGGGCGGGGAGCTGTTTTTT. Its translation: CAREVGSPAGGELFF. This chain links TRBV24-1 with TRBJ2-2, with D perhaps TRBD2 (6 bases). V was trimmed by 11 bases and J by 7 bases, leaving 22 bases between them. The length of the CDR3 is 15 residues. Germline assignment: CDR1 KGHDR and CDR2 SFDVKD.

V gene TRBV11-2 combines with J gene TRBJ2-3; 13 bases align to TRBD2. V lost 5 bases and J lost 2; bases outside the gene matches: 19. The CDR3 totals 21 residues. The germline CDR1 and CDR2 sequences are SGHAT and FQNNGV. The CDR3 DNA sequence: TGTGCCAGCAGCAACAGGGGACTAGCGGGGAACCTAAGCAAGACCACAGATACGCAGTATTTT. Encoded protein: CASSNRGLAGNLSKTTDTQYF.

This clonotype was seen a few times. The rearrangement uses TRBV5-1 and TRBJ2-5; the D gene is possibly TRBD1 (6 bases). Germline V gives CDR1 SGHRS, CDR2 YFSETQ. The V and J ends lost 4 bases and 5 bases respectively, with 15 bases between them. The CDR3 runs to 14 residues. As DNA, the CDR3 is TGCGCCAGCAGCCCCGGACAGCCAGGGGAGACCCAGTACTTC. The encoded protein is CASSPGQPGETQYF.

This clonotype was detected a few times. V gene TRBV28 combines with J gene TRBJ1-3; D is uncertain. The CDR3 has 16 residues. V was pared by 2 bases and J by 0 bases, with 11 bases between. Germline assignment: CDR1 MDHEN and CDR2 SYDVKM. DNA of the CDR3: TGTGCCAGCAGTTTAGCAAGACGTACCTCTGGAAACACCATATATTTT. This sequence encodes CASSLARRTSGNTIYF.